A selection of T cell receptor beta chains follows, all from one sample in a study of blood T cell repertoires in COVID-19. The repertoire was sequenced with immunoSEQ multiplex PCR; TCRdb's copy has only in-frame clones and lacks some. Here the sample spans a few hundred thousand clones, about 87% being singletons. Sequencing input: PBMCs or T cells enriched from blood (not recorded which). The origin of the receptors is a middle-aged woman who had been exposed to COVID-19. CDR3s include the opening cysteine and the closing phenylalanine or tryptophan. The order of the fields is V gene, clone size, J gene, D gene, CDR3 DNA, CDR3 protein. D genes are given only for firm matches. Not all rows give a size; the values are once, few, many and, for expanded clones, a class.

TRBV10-3	-	TRBJ2-2	-	TGTGCCATCAGTGAGCCCAGGGTTTCGAACACCGGGGAGCTGTTTTTT	CAISEPRVSNTGELFF
TRBV3-1/TRBV3-2	-	TRBJ1-2	-	TGTGCCAGCAGCCAAGATTTAGGGAGCTATGGCTACACCTTC	CASSQDLGSYGYTF
TRBV11-3	-	TRBJ2-3	TRBD2	TGTGCCAGCAGCTTTCCGATCAATCTAGCGGAGCTCACAGATACGCAGTATTTT	CASSFPINLAELTDTQYF
TRBV24-1	-	TRBJ1-5	TRBD1	TGTGCCACCAGTGTGTCCGGGACAGGGCATCAGCCCCAGCATTTT	CATSVSGTGHQPQHF
TRBV9	-	TRBJ1-2	-	TGTGCCAGCCGGAGGGAGGGGAATGGCTACACCTTC	CASRREGNGYTF
TRBV21-1	-	TRBJ1-3	-	TGTGCCAGCAGCAAAAGGGGACACGGACATAAGAAAAGAGGAAACACCATATATTTT	CASSKRGHGHKKRGNTIYF
TRBV30	-	TRBJ1-2	TRBD1	TGTGCCTGGAGTGTGTCGGGACAGGGTTATGGCTACACCTTC	CAWSVSGQGYGYTF
TRBV18	-	TRBJ2-1	TRBD2	TGTGCCAGCTCAAAAAACAGGGCGGCTAGCGGGGACAATGAGCAGTTCTTC	CASSKNRAASGDNEQFF
TRBV19	-	TRBJ1-1	-	TGTGCCAGTAGTCCCAGGCCGGGGTGGGCTGAAGCTTTCTTT	CASSPRPGWAEAFF
TRBV19	-	TRBJ1-4	-	TGTGCCAGTATGGGGAGACAAAAGGGCGATGAAAAACTGTTTTTT	CASMGRQKGDEKLFF
TRBV15	-	TRBJ2-1	TRBD2	TGTGCCACCAGCCGAAAGGCGGGAGGCCGGATGATTAATGAGCAGTTCTTC	CATSRKAGGRMINEQFF
TRBV28	-	TRBJ2-3	-	TGTGCCAGCAGTTTAAGCAGGGATACGCAGTATTTT	CASSLSRDTQYF
TRBV18	-	TRBJ2-7	-	TGTGCCAGCTCAAGGGGAGGGGGGTCGCACGAGCAGTACTTC	CASSRGGGSHEQYF
TRBV7-9	-	TRBJ2-7	TRBD1	TGTGCCAGCAGCCAGACTGGACAGGCCTACGAGCAGTACTTC	CASSQTGQAYEQYF
TRBV11-1	-	TRBJ2-1	-	TGTGCCAGCAGCTTATCCAGCGTACTGTATGAGCAGTTCTTC	CASSLSSVLYEQFF
TRBV13	-	TRBJ1-2	TRBD1	TGTGCCAGCAGCCTTATGGGACAGGCCTATGGCTACACCTTC	CASSLMGQAYGYTF
TRBV7-2	-	TRBJ2-7	TRBD1	TGTGCCAGCAGCTTGGACAGGGGGCCGAGCGAGCAGTACTTC	CASSLDRGPSEQYF
TRBV7-9	-	TRBJ1-5	-	TGTGCCAGCAGCTTATCCACAGGGAACAATCAGCCCCAGCATTTT	CASSLSTGNNQPQHF
TRBV5-1	-	TRBJ2-5	-	TGCGCCAGCAGCTCCCCCGTGGCGACCCAGTACTTC	CASSSPVATQYF
TRBV5-1	-	TRBJ2-2	-	TGCGCCAGCAGCTTGGGGGACATTCAAATCGGGGAGCTGTTTTTT	CASSLGDIQIGELFF
TRBV4-2	-	TRBJ2-7	TRBD1	TGTGCCAGCAGCCAGCCCTCGGACAGGGAGTACGAGCAGTACTTC	CASSQPSDREYEQYF
TRBV28	-	TRBJ2-1	-	TGTGCCAGCAGTTACAACTACAATGAGCAGTTCTTC	CASSYNYNEQFF
TRBV7-2	many	TRBJ2-2	TRBD2	TGTGCCAGCAGCTTGAGTCTAGCGGGGACCGGGGAGCTGTTTTTT	CASSLSLAGTGELFF
TRBV2	-	TRBJ1-4	-	TGTGCCAGCAGTCGGGCAGGGCTTTATGAAAAACTGTTTTTT	CASSRAGLYEKLFF
TRBV7-9	-	TRBJ2-3	TRBD2	TGTGCCAGCAGCCGTGACTCCGGCGCGGGGGGCACAGATACGCAGTATTTT	CASSRDSGAGGTDTQYF
TRBV30	-	TRBJ1-6	TRBD1	TGTGCCTGGAGTCGGGCAGGGGGTTCACCCCTCCACTTT	CAWSRAGGSPLHF
TRBV18	few	TRBJ2-1	-	TGTGCCAGCTCACCCCTACAGGGGCGGGACCACAATGAGCAGTTCTTC	CASSPLQGRDHNEQFF
TRBV6-8	-	TRBJ2-3	TRBD2	TGTGCCAGCAGTTACCATAGCGGGGGGCCCCCAGATACGCAGTATTTT	CASSYHSGGPPDTQYF
TRBV27	-	TRBJ1-2	TRBD1	TGTGCCAGCAGTTCTGGGGGACAGGGATTTTATGGCTACACCTTC	CASSSGGQGFYGYTF
TRBV11-3	few	TRBJ2-1	TRBD2	TGTGCCAGCAGCTTAGCTAGCGGGAGGAACAATGAGCAGTTCTTC	CASSLASGRNNEQFF
TRBV27	-	TRBJ1-2	-	TGTGCCAGCAGTTTATCGCCGCAGGGCAATGGCTACACCTTC	CASSLSPQGNGYTF
TRBV6-2/TRBV6-3	-	TRBJ2-3	TRBD2	TGTGCCAGCAGTTCAAGCGGGGTGAGCACAGATACGCAGTATTTT	CASSSSGVSTDTQYF
TRBV18	-	TRBJ2-7	-	TGTGCCAGCTCACCCCAAGGAGGGGTCCTCTACGAGCAGTACTTC	CASSPQGGVLYEQYF
TRBV21-1	-	TRBJ2-2	-	TGTGCCAGCAGCAAAGGAAGGGGCGCGAACACCGGGGAGCTGTTTTTT	CASSKGRGANTGELFF
TRBV13	few	TRBJ2-1	TRBD2	TGTGCCAGCAGCCTTACTAGCGGGAAGGTCAATGAGCAGTTCTTC	CASSLTSGKVNEQFF
TRBV6-5	-	TRBJ2-7	-	TGTGCCAGCAGAGTAGGGCAGGGGAGCTACGAGCAGTACTTC	CASRVGQGSYEQYF
TRBV30	-	TRBJ1-5	-	TGTGCCTGGAGTAGACAGGATAATCAGCCCCAGCATTTT	CAWSRQDNQPQHF
TRBV5-4	-	TRBJ2-3	-	TGTGCCAGCACCCGGGAGCGCACAGATACGCAGTATTTT	CASTRERTDTQYF
TRBV7-9	-	TRBJ2-5	-	TGTGCCAGCAGCTTAGTCGGTGAGACCCAGTACTTC	CASSLVGETQYF
TRBV28	-	TRBJ1-2	TRBD1	TGTGCCAGCACCACAGGGGCCAGTGGCTACACCTTC	CASTTGASGYTF
TRBV6-5	-	TRBJ2-7	TRBD2	TGTGCCAGCAGCAGCGGGGAAACCTACGAGCAGTACTTC	CASSSGETYEQYF
TRBV14	-	TRBJ1-6	-	TGTGCCAGCAGCCCGGGTCTATATAATTCACCCCTCCACTTT	CASSPGLYNSPLHF
TRBV9	-	TRBJ1-6	TRBD1	TGTGCCAGCAGCGTAGCCGGACAGGGAAATTCACCCCTCCACTTT	CASSVAGQGNSPLHF
TRBV10-3	-	TRBJ2-2	TRBD2	TGTGCCACCCGACTAGCGGCCCAGAACACCGGGGAGCTGTTTTTT	CATRLAAQNTGELFF
TRBV2	-	TRBJ1-2	-	TGTGCCAGCAGCCAAGAGATCACCGTAAACTATGGCTACACCTTC	CASSQEITVNYGYTF
TRBV25-1	-	TRBJ1-2	TRBD1	TGTGCCAGCAGTGAACTATCACAGGGGGATTATGGCTACACCTTC	CASSELSQGDYGYTF
TRBV7-9	-	TRBJ1-1	-	TGTGCCAGCAGCCAATGGGACAATGGTGAAGCTTTCTTT	CASSQWDNGEAFF
TRBV11-1	-	TRBJ2-1	-	TGTGCCAGCAGCCTGACTGAAAATGAGCAGTTCTTC	CASSLTENEQFF
TRBV4-2	-	TRBJ1-5	-	TGTGCCAGCAGCCAAGAACAACAGGGAGCGGGGCAGCCCCAGCATTTT	CASSQEQQGAGQPQHF
TRBV5-8	-	TRBJ1-1	TRBD1	TGTGCCAGCAGCGATTTTGGACAGGGACGCACTGAAGCTTTCTTT	CASSDFGQGRTEAFF
TRBV30	-	TRBJ2-1	-	TGTGCCTGGCACGGAGGTTGGAATGAGCAGTTCTTC	CAWHGGWNEQFF
TRBV30	-	TRBJ1-2	-	TGTGCCTGGAGTAACAGGGATGGCTACACCTTC	CAWSNRDGYTF
TRBV24-1	once	TRBJ2-5	-	TGTGCCACCAGTGATAGTGGGGAGTTTACGGAGACCCAGTACTTC	CATSDSGEFTETQYF
TRBV12-3/TRBV12-4	-	TRBJ2-1	-	TGTGCCAGCAGTTTGTTCCGCCTAGGTCCGTTCTTC	CASSLFRLGPFF
TRBV24-1	-	TRBJ2-7	TRBD1	TGTGCCACCAGTGACCCGTCCGGGACAGGGTCCTACGAGCAGTACTTC	CATSDPSGTGSYEQYF
TRBV21-1	-	TRBJ1-2	-	TGTGCCAGCAGCAAAGAGGATCGGGATGGCTACACCTTC	CASSKEDRDGYTF
TRBV7-2	-	TRBJ1-6	-	TGTGCCAGCAGCCCGAGGACAGCAGGCGATTCACCCCTCCACTTT	CASSPRTAGDSPLHF